The T cell receptor (beta chain) described here comes from a study of STAT5B mutations in CD4+ large granular lymphocyte leukemia. Study overall: The CDR3 'QG' motif was associated with a particular HLA allele among healthy donors.

Study-wide points: 8/27 top patient clones versus 2/35 control clones were TRBV06-family. Data were not HLA-matched across samples.

Germline lookup yields CDR1 SNHLY and CDR2 FYNNEI. CDR3 length: 15 residues. Unmatched junction bases numbered 5, after V lost 2 bases and J lost 3 bases. Assay used: immunoSEQ multiplex PCR; TCRdb lists only in-frame clones, some missing. The data hold about 46,000 clones, with around 82% observed a single time. Healthy controls were blood donor buffy coats. With regard to this clone: Antigen: not known.

The sample was CD4+ T cells from blood buffy coats. This TCR came from a human donor in good health. The chain joins TRBV2 to TRBJ1-1, with TRBD1 matching over 8 bases. CDR3 DNA sequence: TGTGCCAGCAGTGAACAGGGGGCTCAGGACACTGAAGCTTTCTTT. This codes for CASSEQGAQDTEAFF.